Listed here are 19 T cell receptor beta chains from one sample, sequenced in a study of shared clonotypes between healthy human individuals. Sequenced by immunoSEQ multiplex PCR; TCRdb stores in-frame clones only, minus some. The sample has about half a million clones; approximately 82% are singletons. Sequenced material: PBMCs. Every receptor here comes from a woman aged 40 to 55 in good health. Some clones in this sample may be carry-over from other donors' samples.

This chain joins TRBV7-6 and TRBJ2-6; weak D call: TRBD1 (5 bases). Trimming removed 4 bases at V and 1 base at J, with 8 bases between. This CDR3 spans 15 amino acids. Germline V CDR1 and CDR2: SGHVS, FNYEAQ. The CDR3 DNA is TGTGCCAGCAGCTCAGGACAATCTGGGGCCAACGTCCTGACTTTC. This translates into CASSSGQSGANVLTF.

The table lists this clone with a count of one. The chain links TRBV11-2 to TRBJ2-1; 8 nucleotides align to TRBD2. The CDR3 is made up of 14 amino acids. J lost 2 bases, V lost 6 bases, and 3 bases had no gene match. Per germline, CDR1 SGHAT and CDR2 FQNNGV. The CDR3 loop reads CASRVAGPYNEQFF. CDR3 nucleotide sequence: TGTGCCAGCAGAGTAGCGGGGCCCTACAATGAGCAGTTCTTC.

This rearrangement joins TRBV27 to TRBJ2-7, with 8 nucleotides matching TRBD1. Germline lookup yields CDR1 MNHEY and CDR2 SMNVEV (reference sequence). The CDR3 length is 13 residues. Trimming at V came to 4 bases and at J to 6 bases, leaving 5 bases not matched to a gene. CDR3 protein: CASSYNTGGEQYF. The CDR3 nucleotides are TGTGCCAGCAGTTATAACACAGGGGGCGAGCAGTACTTC.

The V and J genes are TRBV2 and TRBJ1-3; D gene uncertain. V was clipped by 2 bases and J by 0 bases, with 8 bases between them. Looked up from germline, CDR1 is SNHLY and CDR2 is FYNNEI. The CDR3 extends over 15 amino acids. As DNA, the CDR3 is TGTGCCAGCAGTGAACAGTCGTTCTCTGGAAACACCATATATTTT. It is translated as CASSEQSFSGNTIYF.

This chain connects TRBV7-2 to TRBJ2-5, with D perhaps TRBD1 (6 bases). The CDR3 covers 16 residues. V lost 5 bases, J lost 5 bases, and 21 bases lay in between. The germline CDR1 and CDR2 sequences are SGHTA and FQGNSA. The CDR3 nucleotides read TGTGCCAGCAGCACATATAGCGCGGCGAGGGGGGAGACCCAGTACTTC. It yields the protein CASSTYSAARGETQYF. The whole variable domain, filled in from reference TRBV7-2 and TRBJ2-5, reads GAGVSQSPSNKVTEKGKDVELRCDPISGHTALYWYRQSLGQGLEFLIYFQGNSAPDKSGLPSDRFSAERTGGSVSTLTIQRTQQEDSAVYLCASSTYSAARGETQYFGPGTRLLVL.

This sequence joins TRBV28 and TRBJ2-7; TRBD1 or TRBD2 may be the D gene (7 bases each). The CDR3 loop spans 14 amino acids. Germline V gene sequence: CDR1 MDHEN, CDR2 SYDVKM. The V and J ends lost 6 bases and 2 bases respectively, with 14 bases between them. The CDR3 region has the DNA TGTGCCAGCAGAGGGGGCGGGAGACCCTACGAGCAGTACTTC. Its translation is CASRGGGRPYEQYF.

The CDR3 DNA is TGCAGCGTTGAGGGAGCAGGGGGATGGGAGACCCAGTACTTC. Translating it yields CSVEGAGGWETQYF. The rearrangement joins TRBV29-1 to TRBJ2-5; 7 bases fit TRBD1. Germline V gene data show CDR1 as SQVTM and CDR2 as ANQGSEA. The CDR3 is 14 amino acids. V trimming: 3 bases; J trimming: 5 bases; junction bases outside the gene matches: 9. Using reference TRBV29-1 and TRBJ2-5 for the parts outside the CDR3, the full variable domain is SAVISQKPSRDICQRGTSLTIQCQVDSQVTMMFWYRQQPGQSLTLIATANQGSEATYESGFVIDKFPISRPNLTFSTLTVSNMSPEDSSIYLCSVEGAGGWETQYFGPGTRLLVL.

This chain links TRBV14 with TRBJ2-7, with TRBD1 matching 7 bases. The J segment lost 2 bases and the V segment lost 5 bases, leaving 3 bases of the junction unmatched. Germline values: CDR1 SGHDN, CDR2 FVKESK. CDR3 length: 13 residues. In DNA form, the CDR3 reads TGTGCCAGCAGCGACAGGGTAACCTACGAGCAGTACTTC. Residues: CASSDRVTYEQYF. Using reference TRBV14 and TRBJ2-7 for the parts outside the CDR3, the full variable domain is EAGVTQFPSHSVIEKGQTVTLRCDPISGHDNLYWYRRVMGKEIKFLLHFVKESKQDESGMPNNRFLAERTGGTYSTLKVQPAELEDSGVYFCASSDRVTYEQYFGPGTRLTVT.

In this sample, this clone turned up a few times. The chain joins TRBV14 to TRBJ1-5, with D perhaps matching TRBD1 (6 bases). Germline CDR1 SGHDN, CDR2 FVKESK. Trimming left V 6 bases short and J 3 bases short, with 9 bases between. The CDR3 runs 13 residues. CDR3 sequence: CASSTGLNQPQHF. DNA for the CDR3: TGTGCCAGCAGTACAGGGCTCAATCAGCCCCAGCATTTT.

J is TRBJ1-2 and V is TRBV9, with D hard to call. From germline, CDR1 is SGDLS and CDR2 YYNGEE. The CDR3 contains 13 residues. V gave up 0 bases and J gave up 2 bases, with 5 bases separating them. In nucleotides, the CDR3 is TGTGCCAGCAGCGTAGACACAAACTATGGCTACACCTTC. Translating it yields CASSVDTNYGYTF.

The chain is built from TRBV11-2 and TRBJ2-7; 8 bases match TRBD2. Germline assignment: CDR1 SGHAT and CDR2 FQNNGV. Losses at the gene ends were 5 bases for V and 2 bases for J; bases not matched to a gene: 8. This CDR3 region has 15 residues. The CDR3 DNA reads TGTGCCAGCAGCCGTAGGGGACTAGGGACCTACGAGCAGTACTTC. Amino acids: CASSRRGLGTYEQYF.

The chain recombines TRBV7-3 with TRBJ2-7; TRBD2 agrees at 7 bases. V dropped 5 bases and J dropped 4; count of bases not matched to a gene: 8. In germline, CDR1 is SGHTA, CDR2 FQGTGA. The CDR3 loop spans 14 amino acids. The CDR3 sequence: CASSEGGGSYEQYF. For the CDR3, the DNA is TGTGCCAGCAGCGAAGGAGGCGGGAGTTACGAGCAGTACTTC.

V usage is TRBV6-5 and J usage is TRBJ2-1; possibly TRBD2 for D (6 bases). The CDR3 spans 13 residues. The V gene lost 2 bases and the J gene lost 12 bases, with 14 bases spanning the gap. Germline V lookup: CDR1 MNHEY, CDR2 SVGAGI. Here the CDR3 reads CASSYTLASGQFF. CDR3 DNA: TGTGCCAGCAGTTACACGCTAGCGTCGGGGCAGTTCTTC.

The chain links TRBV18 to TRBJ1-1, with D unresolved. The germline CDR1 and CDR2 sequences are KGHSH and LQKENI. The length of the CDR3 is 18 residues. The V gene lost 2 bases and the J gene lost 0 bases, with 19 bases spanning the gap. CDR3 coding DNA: TGTGCCAGCTCACCAAGGGCCCAGGCACACAGAATGAACACTGAAGCTTTCTTT. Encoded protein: CASSPRAQAHRMNTEAFF.

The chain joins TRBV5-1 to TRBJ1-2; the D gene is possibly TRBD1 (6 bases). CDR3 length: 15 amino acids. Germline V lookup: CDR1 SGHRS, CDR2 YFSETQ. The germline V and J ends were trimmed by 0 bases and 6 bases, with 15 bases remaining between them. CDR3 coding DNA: TGCGCCAGCAGCTTGGGACAGGCCCAAGGGGATGGCTACACCTTC. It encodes CASSLGQAQGDGYTF.

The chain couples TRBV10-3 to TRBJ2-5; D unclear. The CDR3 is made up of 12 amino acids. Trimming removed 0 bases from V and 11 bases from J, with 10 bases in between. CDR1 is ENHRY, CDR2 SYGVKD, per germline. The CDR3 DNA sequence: TGTGCCATCAGTGAGTCAAGGGAAGAGCAGTACTTC. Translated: CAISESREEQYF.

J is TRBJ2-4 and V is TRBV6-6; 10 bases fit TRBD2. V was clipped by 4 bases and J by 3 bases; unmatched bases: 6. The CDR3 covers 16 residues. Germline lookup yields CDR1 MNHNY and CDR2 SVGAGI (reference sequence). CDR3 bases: TGTGCCAGCAGTTTAGCGGGAGGCCGGGGCAAAAACATTCAGTACTTC. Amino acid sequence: CASSLAGGRGKNIQYF.

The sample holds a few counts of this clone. The CDR3 loop reads CASSNRGPDEKLFF. CDR3 sequence (DNA): TGTGCCAGTAGTAACAGGGGGCCTGATGAAAAACTGTTTTTT. The V gene is TRBV19, the J gene TRBJ1-4; 9 bases fit TRBD1. The CDR3 is made up of 14 amino acids. V gave up 4 bases and J gave up 6 bases; unmatched junction bases: 3. The germline CDR1 and CDR2 sequences are LNHDA and SQIVND (reference sequence).

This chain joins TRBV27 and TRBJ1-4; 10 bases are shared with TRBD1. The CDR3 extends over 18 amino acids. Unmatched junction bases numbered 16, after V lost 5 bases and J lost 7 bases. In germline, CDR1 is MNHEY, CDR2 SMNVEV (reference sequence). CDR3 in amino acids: CASSRTPPRQGAGEKLFF. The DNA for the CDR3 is TGTGCCAGCAGTCGTACACCCCCGCGACAGGGGGCGGGTGAAAAACTGTTTTTT.